Included here is one T cell receptor beta chain sequence, with context. The data were obtained in a study of blood T cell repertoires in COVID-19. The wider study: Samples taken during acute and convalescent COVID-19 were collected in the United States, Italy and Spain. In each case, the material was cDNA or gDNA derived from T cells, B-cell-depleted T cells, or PBMCs.

The CDR3 runs to 13 residues. V was cut by 8 bases and J by 3 bases, with 14 bases left in between. Germline V gene sequence: CDR1 MNHEY, CDR2 SVGAGI. In the study's own analysis: Reference gene primer amplification gave nucleated cell count estimates. The protocol was immunoSEQ multiplex PCR, while the TCRdb copy is restricted to in-frame clones and leaves out a portion. V, J and clone size reflect that table, while D and trimming were determined from the DNA. The sample holds about 150,000 clones, around 87% seen once. The chain employs TRBV6-5 and TRBJ2-7; D may be TRBD1 (6 bases). The clonotype comes from a man older than 75 with acute or convalescent COVID-19. The specimen was peripheral blood. The CDR3 sequence is CASVTTGYYEQYF. The CDR3 DNA reads as TGTGCCAGCGTCACCACAGGGTACTACGAGCAGTACTTC.